This T cell receptor (beta chain) was sequenced during a study of cytomegalovirus exposure and HLA in healthy donors. Study summary: Early released data comprised 80 million to 100 million unique TCRs from HLA-typed donors.

The PCR contained 60 Vbeta and 13 Jbeta primers. Only in-frame clones appear in the TCRdb table, and some are missing; sequencing was by immunoSEQ multiplex PCR. The table shows about 170,000 clones, with under 90% occurring only once. V was trimmed by 2 bases and J by 5 bases, leaving 8 bases between them. Germline loops: CDR1 SGDLS, CDR2 YYNGEE. The CDR3 sequence is 13 residues long. The origin of this receptor is a male donor in good health and CMV-seronegative. The sample comprised PBMCs. The chain employs TRBV9 and TRBJ1-5, with unresolved D. The CDR3 spells CASSVLGYQPQHF. The CDR3 nucleotides are TGTGCCAGCAGCGTTCTCGGTTATCAGCCCCAGCATTTT.